This T cell receptor (beta chain) stems from a study of T cell responses to AZD1222 COVID-19 vaccine. Comment on this clone: Its target is not known.

Clones were sequenced by immunoSEQ multiplex PCR, and TCRdb holds only the in-frame ones, with some missing. The sample includes approximately 150,000 clones, about nine tenths of them seen just once. Study conclusions and caveats: The reported proportion of spike-specific TCRs targeting unmutated variant regions was nearly half. With two AZD1222 doses given, Spike-specific TCR breadth and depth both rose. Repertoire sampling happened only post peak T cell response.

The source is an adult who received the AZD1222 COVID-19 vaccine. This sample comprised peripheral blood, obtained 28 days after the second AZD1222 dose.

The CDR3 reads CASTPGGGNQPQHF. The CDR3 coding sequence is TGTGCCAGCACCCCCGGCGGGGGCAATCAGCCCCAGCATTTT. This chain uses TRBV6-2 or TRBV6-3 with TRBJ1-5; no clear D gene. V lost 7 bases, J lost 2 bases, and 12 bases lay in between. Germline CDR1 and CDR2: MNHEY and SVGEGT. The CDR3 loop spans 14 amino acids.